A single sample is the source of the 2 T cell receptor beta chains below, sequenced in a study of T cells in Graves' hyperthyroidism and ophthalmopathy. Researchers took RNA transcripts and amplified the TCR beta CDR3 regions from them. The study used the HTBI primer set for a first-round RT-PCR of the TCR CDR3. TCRdb passed the multiplex PCR reads through MiXCR, listing each CDR3 protein once. The sample includes 500,000 to 800,000 distinct CDR3 sequences, about 45% of them seen just once. The sample taken for sequencing was peripheral blood or thyroid tissue (not recorded which). These receptors were obtained from an adult man with Graves' disease, either hyperthyroidism or ophthalmopathy (not recorded which).

V gene TRBV7-9 combines with J gene TRBJ2-7; 10 bases are a match to TRBD1. The V and J ends lost 2 bases and 3 bases, in that order; junction bases with no gene match: 7. Germline CDR1 SEHNR, CDR2 FQNEAQ (reference sequence). This CDR3 spans 16 amino acids. The CDR3 protein is CASSLLGRTGGYEQYF. In DNA form, the CDR3 reads TGTGCCAGCAGCTTATTAGGGAGGACAGGGGGCTACGAGCAGTACTTC.

For this clonotype: A much larger clone lies a single base off, so this may be a read error. The chain combines TRBV2 with TRBJ2-2; no clear D gene. Per germline, CDR1 SNHLY and CDR2 FYNNEI. There are 13 residues in the CDR3. The V end lost 6 bases, the J end lost 3 bases, and 8 bases lay between the germline ends. In DNA form, the CDR3 reads TGTGCCAGCAGGATTGGGGACACCGGGGAGCTGTTTTTT. Translated, it gives CASRIGDTGELFF.